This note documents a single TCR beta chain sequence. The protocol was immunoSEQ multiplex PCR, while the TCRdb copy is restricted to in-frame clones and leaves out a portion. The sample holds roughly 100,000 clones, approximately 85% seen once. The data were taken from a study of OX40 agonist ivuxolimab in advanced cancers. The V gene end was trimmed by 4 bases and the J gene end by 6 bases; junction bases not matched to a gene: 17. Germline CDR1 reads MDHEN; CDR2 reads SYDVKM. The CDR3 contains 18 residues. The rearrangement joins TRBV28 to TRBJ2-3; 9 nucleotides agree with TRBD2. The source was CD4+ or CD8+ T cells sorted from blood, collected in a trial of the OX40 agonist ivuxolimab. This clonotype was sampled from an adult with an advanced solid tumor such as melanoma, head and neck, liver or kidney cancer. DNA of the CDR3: TGTGCCAGCAGTTCTCAATTGGGGAATAGCGGGAGAGGGGATACGCAGTATTTT. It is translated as CASSSQLGNSGRGDTQYF.